These 26 T cell receptor beta chains came from one sample sequenced in a study of T cell repertoires in cytomegalovirus infection. TCRdb ran MiXCR on the reads and lists one entry per CDR3 protein. The repertoire includes roughly 500,000 distinct CDR3 sequences, 16% of them detected once, and around 25% sits in the top ten. The specimen sequenced was CD8+ T cells from PBMCs. All receptors come from a human donor in good health (CMV status not recorded). Some clones in this sample may be carry-over from other donors' samples.

This clonotype appeared many times. J is TRBJ2-2 and V is TRBV6-5, with D perhaps matching TRBD1 or TRBD2 (7 bases each). The germline gives CDR1 MNHEY, CDR2 SVGAGI. V gave up 6 bases and J gave up 7 bases, with 21 bases separating them. The length of the CDR3 is 16 residues. The CDR3 here is CASRTGRREGLGELFF. In DNA, the CDR3 is TGTGCCAGCAGGACAGGGAGGAGGGAGGGCCTCGGGGAGCTGTTTTTT.

This clonotype was counted ten times or more. This sequence joins TRBV27 and TRBJ2-1; 13 nucleotides match TRBD2. The germline V gene encodes CDR1 MNHEY and CDR2 SMNVEV (reference sequence). The CDR3 has 15 amino acids. Trimming cost V 4 bases and J 4 bases; bases outside gene matches: 1. The CDR3 DNA is TGTGCCAGCAGTTGGACTAGCGGGGGTTACAATGAGCAGTTCTTC. Encoded protein: CASSWTSGGYNEQFF.

This clonotype was counted only a few times. The chain carries TRBV6-2 or TRBV6-3 and TRBJ1-1; D is unresolved. CDR3 length: 14 amino acids. Trimming took off 0 bases at V and 10 bases at J, with 15 bases between the two ends. Germline assignment: CDR1 MNHEY and CDR2 SVGEGT. CDR3 sequence: CASSYSSYGSPAFF. CDR3 DNA sequence: TGTGCCAGCAGTTACTCGAGTTACGGGTCTCCAGCTTTCTTT.

In this sample, this clonotype turned up many times. The chain links TRBV7-3 to TRBJ1-2, with 8 bases matching TRBD1. This CDR3 is built from 18 residues. Trimming took 6 bases from V and 3 from J; bases not matched to a gene: 18. Germline CDR1 is SGHTA and CDR2 is FQGTGA. In nucleotides, the CDR3 is TGTGCCAGCAGTACCTCGAGAGGGTCGGACAGGGCGGACTATGGCTACACCTTC. Amino acids: CASSTSRGSDRADYGYTF.

V gene TRBV29-1 combines with J gene TRBJ2-1; D may be TRBD2 (6 bases). Germline V gene lookup returns CDR1 SQVTM and CDR2 ANQGSEA. The CDR3 is made up of 15 amino acids. V was pared by 7 bases and J by 0 bases, with 16 bases between. In DNA, the CDR3 is TGCAGCGCCGAACCGGCGGGAAGCTCCTACAATGAGCAGTTCTTC. This sequence encodes CSAEPAGSSYNEQFF.

This clonotype was detected a few times. The genes are TRBV11-2 and TRBJ2-1, with D perhaps matching TRBD1 (7 bases). The germline CDR1 and CDR2 sequences are SGHAT and FQNNGV. Trimming removed 1 base from V and 6 bases from J, with 13 bases in between. The CDR3 runs 15 residues. DNA of the CDR3: TGTGCCAGCAGCTTAGCCAGGGGGGCCCCCAATGAGCAGTTCTTC. Translation gives CASSLARGAPNEQFF.

The gene calls are TRBV20-1 and TRBJ1-1; perhaps TRBD1 as D (6 bases). Trimming cost V 2 bases and J 2 bases, with 12 bases left between them. CDR1 and CDR2 (germline): DFQATT, SNEGSKA (reference sequence). The CDR3 has 14 residues. The CDR3 nucleotides read TGCAGTGCTAGAATTGGGGGGCTAAACACTGAAGCTTTCTTT. Amino acids: CSARIGGLNTEAFF.

This clonotype was picked up a small number of times. The rearrangement uses TRBV19 and TRBJ2-1, with 9 bases aligning to TRBD1. The CDR3 is made up of 15 amino acids. The V gene end was trimmed by 7 bases and the J gene end by 3 bases; junction bases not matched to a gene: 7. Per germline, CDR1 LNHDA and CDR2 SQIVND (reference sequence). The CDR3 loop is CASTRDREGYNEQFF. DNA for the CDR3: TGTGCCAGTACCAGGGACAGGGAGGGCTACAATGAGCAGTTCTTC. The full variable domain, with the rest looked up from reference TRBV19 and TRBJ2-1, is DGGITQSPKYLFRKEGQNVTLSCEQNLNHDAMYWYRQDPGQGLRLIYYSQIVNDFQKGDIAEGYSVSREKKESFPLTVTSAQKNPTAFYLCASTRDREGYNEQFFGPGTRLTVL.

In this sample, this clonotype turned up many times. The J gene is TRBJ2-5, the V gene TRBV27; TRBD1 aligns across 9 bases. V shed 4 bases and J 5 bases; nucleotides not matched to a gene: 5. This CDR3 spans 14 amino acids. Germline-derived CDR1 and CDR2 are MNHEY and SMNVEV (reference sequence). CDR3 sequence: CASSSTGGWETQYF. CDR3 coding DNA: TGTGCCAGCAGTTCAACAGGGGGCTGGGAGACCCAGTACTTC.

This chain links TRBV6-8 with TRBJ2-1; TRBD2 matches at 11 bases. The trim removed 0 bases at V and 8 bases at J, leaving 9 bases unmatched. CDR3 size: 17 residues. From germline, CDR1 is MNHGY and CDR2 SAAAGT. CDR3 amino acids: CASSYSFVAGGPYEQFF. In DNA, the CDR3 is TGTGCCAGCAGTTACTCGTTTGTAGCGGGAGGGCCTTATGAGCAGTTCTTC.

This clonotype was detected ten times or more. The V call is TRBV6-5, the J call TRBJ1-4; 8 bases agree with TRBD1. Germline V lookup: CDR1 MNHEY, CDR2 SVGAGI. This CDR3 is 16 amino acids long. The V segment lost 0 bases and the J segment 7 bases; nucleotides outside the gene matches: 7. CDR3: CASSYSQGEGGEKLFF. DNA for the CDR3: TGTGCCAGCAGTTACTCACAGGGGGAGGGGGGTGAAAAACTGTTTTTT.

The genes are TRBV7-2 and TRBJ2-7; D is undetermined. The CDR3 runs to 17 residues. The V end was cut by 4 bases, the J end by 6 bases, with 25 bases between. Germline V gene sequence: CDR1 SGHTA, CDR2 FQGNSA. The CDR3 DNA is TGTGCCAGCAGCTCAATAGCCGAGGATGACAATTCATCCGAGCAGTACTTC. Translated, it gives CASSSIAEDDNSSEQYF.

The CDR3 DNA follows: TGTGCCAGCAGTTTATCTAACAGGGGAGAGGGACTGTTTTTT. Translation gives CASSLSNRGEGLFF. The rearrangement joins TRBV27 to TRBJ1-4; 7 bases match TRBD1. V was pared by 0 bases and J by 13 bases, with 8 bases of the junction left unmatched. The CDR3 covers 14 residues. Germline V gene data show CDR1 as MNHEY and CDR2 as SMNVEV (reference sequence).

This clonotype turned up a few times. V usage is TRBV19 and J usage is TRBJ2-3, with 9 bases identical to TRBD2. The germline V gene encodes CDR1 LNHDA and CDR2 SQIVND (reference sequence). V lost 6 bases, J lost 2 bases, and 6 bases stayed unmatched. The CDR3 covers 15 residues. For the CDR3, the DNA is TGTGCCAGTAGATCGGGACTAGCAGCCACAGATACGCAGTATTTT. Protein: CASRSGLAATDTQYF.

This clonotype was seen only a few times. V is TRBV12-5 and J is TRBJ1-2; D is perhaps TRBD1 (6 bases). This CDR3 has 16 residues. V dropped 5 bases and J dropped 8 bases, with 24 bases sitting between them. In germline, CDR1 is LGHNT, CDR2 FRNRAP. CDR3: CASGPRGHPGAKGYTF. CDR3 in DNA: TGTGCTAGTGGTCCCCGGGGGCACCCAGGGGCCAAGGGCTACACCTTC.

The gene calls are TRBV20-1 and TRBJ2-3; 7 nucleotides line up with TRBD2. Losses at the gene ends were 1 base for V and 3 bases for J; bases not matched to a gene: 7. Germline assignment: CDR1 DFQATT and CDR2 SNEGSKA (reference sequence). The CDR3 consists of 15 residues. This CDR3 reads CSARGAQRETDTQYF. The CDR3 bases are TGCAGTGCTAGAGGAGCCCAGCGGGAAACAGATACGCAGTATTTT.

This clonotype was counted many times. The chain combines TRBV7-9 with TRBJ2-1; 13 bases are shared with TRBD2. Trimming took 5 bases from V and 7 from J; bases not matched to a gene: 5. Per germline, CDR1 SEHNR and CDR2 FQNEAQ (reference sequence). This CDR3 has 15 residues. In nucleotides, the CDR3 is TGTGCCAGCAGCCTAGGGACTAGCGGGAAAAATGAGCAGTTCTTC. The encoded protein is CASSLGTSGKNEQFF.

This clonotype was observed a handful of times. The chain has TRBV5-5 and TRBJ2-3; the match to TRBD2 covers 12 bases. This CDR3 region has 16 residues. With 4 bases clipped from V and 6 bases from J, the junction kept 9 bases outside the gene matches. The V gene's germline CDR1 is SGHKS and CDR2 YYEKEE (reference sequence). The DNA for the CDR3 is TGTGCCAGCAGCCGTTATACCGGGACTAGCGGGGATACGCAGTATTTT. Its protein is CASSRYTGTSGDTQYF.

This clonotype has a handful of counts. The rearrangement links TRBV28 to TRBJ2-7, with 7 bases fitting TRBD2. Germline lookup yields CDR1 MDHEN and CDR2 SYDVKM. This CDR3 is 13 amino acids long. The ends lost 5 bases at V and 6 bases at J; junction bases unmatched: 7. CDR3 DNA: TGTGCCAGCAGTCCGGGCGCGGGAGTCGAGCAGTACTTC. Translation: CASSPGAGVEQYF. Together with reference TRBV28 and TRBJ2-7, the CDR3 gives the full variable domain: DVKVTQSSRYLVKRTGEKVFLECVQDMDHENMFWYRQDPGLGLRLIYFSYDVKMKEKGDIPEGYSVSREKKERFSLILESASTNQTSMYLCASSPGAGVEQYFGPGTRLTVT.

A word on this clonotype: A much larger clone differs from this one at a single base, so this may be a read error. V usage is TRBV27 and J usage is TRBJ2-1; 8 bases line up with TRBD2. In germline, CDR1 is MNHEY, CDR2 SMNVEV (reference sequence). This CDR3 spans 17 amino acids. The CDR3, as DNA: TGTGCCAGCAGTATATCCGCGGGGGGACCAGGGCTCAATGAGCAGTTCTTC. It yields the protein CASSISAGGPGLNEQFF.

Many counts were recorded for this clonotype. The chain employs TRBV7-9 and TRBJ2-1; weak D call: TRBD2 (5 bases). Trimming left V 5 bases short and J 5 bases short, with 10 bases between. The CDR3 consists of 13 residues. Germline V gene data show CDR1 as SEHNR and CDR2 as FQNEAQ (reference sequence). CDR3 sequence reads: CASSTGLHNEQFF. CDR3 bases: TGTGCCAGCAGCACTGGACTCCACAATGAGCAGTTCTTC. The full variable domain, with the rest looked up from reference TRBV7-9 and TRBJ2-1, is DTGVSQNPRHKITKRGQNVTFRCDPISEHNRLYWYRQTLGQGPEFLTYFQNEAQLEKSRLLSDRFSAERPKGSFSTLEIQRTEQGDSAMYLCASSTGLHNEQFFGPGTRLTVL.

This chain connects TRBV28 to TRBJ2-5; a weak D match, TRBD2 (5 bases). Germline V gives CDR1 MDHEN, CDR2 SYDVKM. V was pared by 6 bases and J by 1 base, with 15 bases between. The CDR3 has 15 residues. The CDR3 sequence is CASRYGAALQETQYF. The CDR3 DNA is TGTGCCAGCAGATACGGAGCGGCCCTCCAAGAGACCCAGTACTTC.

This clonotype was seen a handful of times. CDR3 protein: CASSPKGFPYNEQFF. CDR3 coding DNA: TGTGCCAGCAGTCCAAAAGGGTTTCCCTACAATGAGCAGTTCTTC. The chain links TRBV28 to TRBJ2-1; D gene ambiguous. The V end lost 5 bases, the J end lost 2 bases, and 13 bases lay between the germline ends. Germline V gene sequence: CDR1 MDHEN, CDR2 SYDVKM. The CDR3 contains 15 residues. The whole variable domain, remainder taken from reference TRBV28 and TRBJ2-1, is DVKVTQSSRYLVKRTGEKVFLECVQDMDHENMFWYRQDPGLGLRLIYFSYDVKMKEKGDIPEGYSVSREKKERFSLILESASTNQTSMYLCASSPKGFPYNEQFFGPGTRLTVL.

The rearrangement joins TRBV5-4 to TRBJ1-1; 7 bases line up with TRBD1. The CDR3 contains 14 residues. V gave up 7 bases and J gave up 1 base; unmatched junction bases: 7. Germline V CDR1 and CDR2: SGHNT, YYREEE (reference sequence). The CDR3 DNA reads as TGTGCCAGCTGGTCCAGGGGGTCGAACACTGAAGCTTTCTTT. Protein: CASWSRGSNTEAFF.

The sample holds many counts of this clonotype. The chain links TRBV4-2 to TRBJ2-2; 10 positions match TRBD2. The V gene's germline CDR1 is LGHNA and CDR2 YNFKEQ. Germline trimming cut 1 base from V and 1 base from J; bases unmatched to any gene: 15. This CDR3 is built from 21 residues. The CDR3: CASSQVKLSAGTSVNTGELFF. The DNA for the CDR3 is TGTGCCAGCAGCCAAGTGAAGCTTTCAGCCGGGACTAGCGTGAACACCGGGGAGCTGTTTTTT.

V gene TRBV20-1 combines with J gene TRBJ2-7; 13 bases fit TRBD2. CDR1 is DFQATT, CDR2 SNEGSKA, per germline (reference sequence). This CDR3 has 17 residues. J gave up 0 bases and V 6 bases, and 11 bases lay outside the gene matches. CDR3 sequence reads: CSATRTSGGRLSYEQYF. CDR3 in DNA: TGCAGTGCAACCAGGACTAGCGGGGGAAGACTCTCCTACGAGCAGTACTTC.